Given below is one TCR beta chain in context. Its antigen is not identified. The data are from a study of cytomegalovirus exposure and HLA in healthy donors. Findings of the study overall: Overall, roughly 150 TCR beta chains were annotated as cytomegalovirus-associated. A few chains linked to CMV were shown in vitro to be specific for CMV antigens.

Generated by immunoSEQ multiplex PCR, the TCRdb table keeps only in-frame clones and is missing some. The sample lists roughly 100,000 clones; about 95% were seen once. V lost 5 bases and J lost 1, with 16 bases in between. Per the germline V gene, CDR1 is SGHRS and CDR2 is YFSETQ. The CDR3 has 16 amino acids. This receptor was taken from a woman in her late teens or twenties in good health and CMV-seronegative. The chain combines TRBV5-1 with TRBJ1-5; the D gene is possibly TRBD1 (5 bases). The sequenced sample consisted of PBMCs. The CDR3 coding sequence is TGCGCCAGCAGTCAATCAGGGTTCGGGAGCAATCAGCCCCAGCATTTT. This gives the protein CASSQSGFGSNQPQHF.